These 9 T cell receptor beta chains originate from one sample sequenced in a study of OX40 agonist ivuxolimab in advanced cancers. Assay used: immunoSEQ multiplex PCR; TCRdb lists only in-frame clones, some missing. The data show about 50,000 clones, with 60% to 80% seen just once and 3% to 4% held by the top ten. The material sequenced was CD4+ or CD8+ T cells sorted from blood, taken in a trial of the OX40 agonist ivuxolimab. The receptor source for this set is an adult with an advanced solid tumor such as melanoma, head and neck, liver or kidney cancer.

J is TRBJ2-7 and V is TRBV7-6; 7 bases align to TRBD1. The germline gives CDR1 SGHVS, CDR2 FNYEAQ. The junction had 6 bases not matched to a gene; V was cut back by 5 bases and J by 2 bases. This CDR3 is built from 14 residues. CDR3 residues: CASSAQTGAYEQYF. CDR3 bases: TGTGCCAGCAGCGCCCAAACAGGGGCCTACGAGCAGTACTTC.

The chain combines TRBV2 with TRBJ1-5, with D unresolved. V lost 2 bases, J lost 0 bases, and 8 bases lay in between. The CDR3 contains 15 residues. Germline loops: CDR1 SNHLY, CDR2 FYNNEI. The CDR3 protein is CASSEKDGSNQPQHF. CDR3 nucleotides: TGTGCCAGCAGTGAAAAGGACGGTAGCAATCAGCCCCAGCATTTT.

The chain joins TRBV5-8 to TRBJ2-3; 9 bases map to TRBD1. J was trimmed by 3 bases and V by 4 bases; bases with no gene match: 6. Germline loops: CDR1 SGHTS, CDR2 YDEGEE. The CDR3 spans 15 residues. The CDR3 sequence: CASSPGTGRTDTQYF. CDR3 DNA sequence: TGTGCCAGCAGCCCGGGGACAGGGAGGACAGATACGCAGTATTTT.

The DNA of the CDR3 is TGTGCCAGCAGCCCCTCCGGGACAGGGTCCGAAAAACTGTTTTTT. Translation gives CASSPSGTGSEKLFF. This chain joins TRBV4-2 and TRBJ1-4; 9 nucleotides line up with TRBD1. Losses at the gene ends were 4 bases for V and 8 bases for J; bases not matched to a gene: 8. CDR1 and CDR2 (germline): LGHNA, YNFKEQ. The CDR3 extends over 15 amino acids.

The chain is built from TRBV5-1 and TRBJ2-5; 11 bases match TRBD2. CDR3 length: 19 amino acids. Germline CDR1 and CDR2: SGHRS and YFSETQ. Trimming took 0 bases from V and 1 from J; bases not matched to a gene: 11. CDR3 DNA: TGCGCCAGCAGCTTGGGGCCCGCCCGTACTAGCGGGGGCCAAGAGACCCAGTACTTC. Residues: CASSLGPARTSGGQETQYF.

The chain couples TRBV10-2 to TRBJ2-4; 10 nucleotides match TRBD1. The CDR3 sequence is 16 residues long. Germline-derived CDR1 and CDR2 are WSHSY and SAAADI. Trimming removed 5 bases from V and 0 bases from J; junction bases left unmatched: 4. The CDR3 DNA reads TGCGCCAGCAGTTTGGGACAGGGGATAGCCAAAAACATTCAGTACTTC. Protein product: CASSLGQGIAKNIQYF.

The chain has TRBV27 and TRBJ1-6; 9 positions match TRBD1. This CDR3 has 17 residues. Germline CDR1 MNHEY, CDR2 SMNVEV (reference sequence). Trimming took 0 bases from V and 7 from J; bases not matched to a gene: 7. The CDR3 bases are TGTGCCAGCAGTTTATCCATCGGACAGGGGTCAAATTCACCCCTCCACTTT. It encodes CASSLSIGQGSNSPLHF.

The rearrangement joins TRBV27 to TRBJ2-3; weak D call: TRBD1 (5 bases). The length of the CDR3 is 17 residues. The V gene lost 3 bases and the J gene lost 2 bases, with 18 bases spanning the gap. CDR1 MNHEY and CDR2 SMNVEV come from the germline V gene (reference sequence). The CDR3 coding sequence is TGTGCCAGCAGTTTTCCAGACAGCCCGGTTGTCACAGATACGCAGTATTTT. This translates into CASSFPDSPVVTDTQYF.

The chain uses TRBV19 and TRBJ1-1; D is undetermined. Trimming removed 4 bases from V and 0 bases from J, with 9 bases in between. Germline loops: CDR1 LNHDA, CDR2 SQIVND (reference sequence). The CDR3 contains 14 residues. In DNA, the CDR3 is TGTGCCAGTAGTAAAGGGTTCATGAACACTGAAGCTTTCTTT. Translating it yields CASSKGFMNTEAFF.